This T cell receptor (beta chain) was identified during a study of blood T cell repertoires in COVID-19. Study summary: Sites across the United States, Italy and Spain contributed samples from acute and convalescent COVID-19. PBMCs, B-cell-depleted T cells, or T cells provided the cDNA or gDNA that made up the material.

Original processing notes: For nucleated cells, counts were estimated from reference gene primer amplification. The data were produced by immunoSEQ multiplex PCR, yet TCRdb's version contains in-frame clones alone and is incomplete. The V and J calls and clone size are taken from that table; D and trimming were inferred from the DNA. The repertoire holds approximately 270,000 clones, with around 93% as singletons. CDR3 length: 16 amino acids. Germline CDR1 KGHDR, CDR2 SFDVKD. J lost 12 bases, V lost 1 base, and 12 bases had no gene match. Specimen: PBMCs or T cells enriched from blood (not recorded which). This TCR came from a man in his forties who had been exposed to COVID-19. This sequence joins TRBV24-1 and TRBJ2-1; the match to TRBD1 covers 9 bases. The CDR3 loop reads CATSDFTGGRQIGQFF. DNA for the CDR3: TGTGCCACCAGTGATTTCACAGGGGGCCGCCAGATTGGGCAGTTCTTC.